The TCR beta chain under discussion was sequenced for a study of T cell repertoires in cytomegalovirus infection. Overall study context: Recently identified HLA-C-restricted CMV epitopes and well-studied HLA-B-restricted CMV epitopes were used by the study. Public signatures in TCR beta pointed to CMV infection and matching HLA type. Study conclusions and caveats: Carriage of CMV together with the relevant HLA was identifiable through cumulative public TCR beta family frequency. HLA-C-restricted TCR beta clonotypes specific for CMV led the ex vivo response.

The CDR3 has 13 residues. V gave up 0 bases and J gave up 1 base, with 3 bases separating them. Germline CDR1 reads ENHRY; CDR2 reads SYGVKD. TCRdb called the reads again in MiXCR, with one record for every CDR3 protein. This table has approximately 730,000 distinct CDR3 sequences, almost 30% appearing once. As to this clonotype: Its antigen is currently unknown.

This receptor was obtained from a human donor in good health (CMV status not recorded). Some clones in this sample may be carry-over from other donors' samples. Here the sequenced sample was cultured CD8+ T cells from PBMCs, taken from culture after CMV antigen stimulation. V gene TRBV10-3 combines with J gene TRBJ1-2; D call uncertain. The CDR3 loop reads CAISESLNYGYTF. CDR3 DNA sequence: TGTGCCATCAGTGAGTCTCTTAACTATGGCTACACCTTC.